This record concerns one TCR beta chain sequence. Antigen: not known. The naive CD8 subset, CD45RO-negative cells positively selected for CCR7, excluded terminally differentiated effector memory CD45RA+ cells. This CDR3 contains 11 residues. Trimming left V 7 bases short and J 9 bases short, with 13 bases between. Germline V gene data show CDR1 as SQVTM and CDR2 as ANQGSEA. The data belong to a study of shared clonotypes between healthy human individuals. Sequenced by immunoSEQ multiplex PCR; TCRdb stores in-frame clones only, minus some. The sample records around 1.9 million clones, more than 85% being singletons. Study-wide results and limits: It was the non-shared clonotypes that had lower generation probabilities than clonotypes shared by all four donors.

The clonotype was recovered from a man aged 18 to 30 in good health. Some clones in this sample may be carry-over from other donors' samples. The specimen was naive CD8+ T cells from PBMCs. The rearrangement links TRBV29-1 to TRBJ2-1; the D call may be TRBD1 or TRBD2 (5 bases each). CDR3 nucleotide sequence: TGCAGCGGGGACGTGACGGGTGAGCAGTTCTTC. Translating gives CSGDVTGEQFF.